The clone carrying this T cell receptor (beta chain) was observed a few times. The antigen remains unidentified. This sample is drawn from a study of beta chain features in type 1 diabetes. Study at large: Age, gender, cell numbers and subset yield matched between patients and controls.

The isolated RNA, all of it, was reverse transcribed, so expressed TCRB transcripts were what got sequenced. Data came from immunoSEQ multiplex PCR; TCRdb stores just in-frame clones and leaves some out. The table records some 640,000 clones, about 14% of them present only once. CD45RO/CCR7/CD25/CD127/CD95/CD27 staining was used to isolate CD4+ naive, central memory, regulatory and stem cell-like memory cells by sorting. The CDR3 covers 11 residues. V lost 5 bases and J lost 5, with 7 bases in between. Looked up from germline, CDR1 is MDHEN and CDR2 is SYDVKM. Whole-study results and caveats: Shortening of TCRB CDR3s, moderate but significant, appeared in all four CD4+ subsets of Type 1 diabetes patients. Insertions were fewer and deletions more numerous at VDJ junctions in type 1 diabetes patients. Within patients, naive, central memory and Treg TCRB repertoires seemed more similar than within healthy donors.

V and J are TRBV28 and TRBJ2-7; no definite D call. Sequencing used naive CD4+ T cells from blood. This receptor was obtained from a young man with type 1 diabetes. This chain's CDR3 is CASSVGHEQYF. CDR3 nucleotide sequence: TGTGCCAGCAGTGTTGGGCACGAGCAGTACTTC.